These 9 T cell receptor beta chains came from one sample sequenced in a study of OX40 agonist ivuxolimab in advanced cancers. The protocol was immunoSEQ multiplex PCR, while the TCRdb copy is restricted to in-frame clones and leaves out a portion. The sample shows 15,000 to 20,000 clones, around four fifths of them seen only once. The sample consisted of CD4+ or CD8+ T cells sorted from blood, taken in a trial of the OX40 agonist ivuxolimab. Receptor source: an adult with an advanced solid tumor such as melanoma, head and neck, liver or kidney cancer.

The genes are TRBV7-3 and TRBJ2-1; unclear D gene. The CDR3 extends over 13 amino acids. CDR1 and CDR2 from the germline V gene are SGHTA and FQGTGA. Trimming stripped 3 bases from V and 5 bases from J, with 8 bases between. CDR3 protein: CASSFFRDNEQFF. CDR3 nucleotide sequence: TGTGCCAGCAGCTTCTTCCGGGACAATGAGCAGTTCTTC.

The chain employs TRBV28 and TRBJ1-6; no clear D gene. This CDR3 has 11 residues. Between the trimmed V and J ends, which lost 2 bases and 13 bases, there was a span of 6 bases. The germline gives CDR1 MDHEN, CDR2 SYDVKM. CDR3 nucleotides: TGTGCCAGCAGTTTAGGGATGCCCCTCCACTTT. Encoded protein: CASSLGMPLHF.

The chain uses TRBV7-3 and TRBJ2-7, with 8 positions matching TRBD2. V lost 2 bases and J lost 6; bases outside the gene matches: 3. CDR3 size: 13 residues. In germline, CDR1 is SGHTA, CDR2 FQGTGA. CDR3 loop: CASSLGGRSEQYF. DNA of the CDR3: TGTGCCAGCAGCTTAGGCGGGAGGTCCGAGCAGTACTTC.

Only one count was recorded for this clone. This chain uses TRBV28 with TRBJ2-7; 8 bases align to TRBD1. CDR1 and CDR2 (germline): MDHEN, SYDVKM. This CDR3 has 14 residues. Trimming took 5 bases from V and 6 from J; bases not matched to a gene: 9. The CDR3 spells CASSGMTGALEQYF. CDR3 sequence (DNA): TGTGCCAGCAGTGGAATGACAGGGGCCCTCGAGCAGTACTTC.

This clone was seen a single time. The chain is built from TRBV4-3 and TRBJ2-7; D ambiguous. V shed 0 bases and J shed 3 bases, with 12 bases lying between them. This CDR3 spans 15 amino acids. Looked up from germline, CDR1 is LGHNA and CDR2 is YSLEER. CDR3 coding DNA: TGCGCCAGCAGCCAAGACTATAGTTCGGTCTACGAGCAGTACTTC. It yields the protein CASSQDYSSVYEQYF.

The V call is TRBV14, the J call TRBJ2-5; no firm D call. CDR3 size: 14 residues. Deletions cut 0 bases from V and 0 bases from J, with 5 bases between. Germline assignment: CDR1 SGHDN and CDR2 FVKESK. CDR3 sequence reads: CASSQERYQETQYF. DNA for the CDR3: TGTGCCAGCAGCCAAGAACGGTACCAAGAGACCCAGTACTTC.

The V call is TRBV4-1, the J call TRBJ1-1; 7 nucleotides line up with TRBD1. This CDR3 is built from 15 residues. Trimming at V came to 3 bases and at J to 0 bases, leaving 4 bases not matched to a gene. Germline CDR1 is MGHRA and CDR2 is YSYEKL. CDR3 in DNA: TGCGCCAGCAGCCACCTACAGGGGATGAACACTGAAGCTTTCTTT. It specifies CASSHLQGMNTEAFF.

This chain joins TRBV4-1 and TRBJ2-7, with D perhaps TRBD1 (6 bases). The CDR3 extends over 13 amino acids. Trimming removed 4 bases from V and 7 bases from J, with 14 bases in between. Per germline, CDR1 MGHRA and CDR2 YSYEKL. CDR3 bases: TGCGCCAGCAGCCTAAGCGGCAGGGGAGAGCAGTACTTC. As protein: CASSLSGRGEQYF.

J is TRBJ1-2 and V is TRBV7-9, with no clear D. Deletions cut 1 base from V and 4 bases from J, with 4 bases between. This CDR3 has 12 amino acids. Germline-derived CDR1 and CDR2 are SEHNR and FQNEAQ (reference sequence). The CDR3 protein is CASSLDGYGYTF. The CDR3 DNA reads TGTGCCAGCAGCTTAGACGGCTATGGCTACACCTTC.